Listed here are 12 T cell receptor beta chains from one sample, sequenced in a study of control samples from healthy donors and cancer patients (dated by TCRdb to about 2020). Library preparation used the immunoSEQ multiplex PCR assay. In its TCRdb copy, this immuneACCESS table keeps in-frame sequences only and misses some clones. Where compared with another copy, unresolved V genes explain less than half of these, and the others have no known cause. For this sample the table gives over 150,000 clones, of which around 90% were detected only once. The ten top clones hold over 1.1% of the sample. Input material: blood. The receptors derive from a woman aged 45-60 years in good health.

V is TRBV7-8 and J is TRBJ1-5; 8 bases line up with TRBD1. V dropped 1 base and J dropped 4; count of bases not matched to a gene: 6. Germline V gene data show CDR1 as SGHVS and CDR2 as FQNEAQ. The CDR3 totals 16 residues. DNA for the CDR3: TGTGCCAGCAGCTTAGTAGCAGGGGGCAGGAATCAGCCCCAGCATTTT. Translation: CASSLVAGGRNQPQHF.

The rearrangement links TRBV27 to TRBJ2-5; 7 bases fit TRBD2. Germline assignment: CDR1 MNHEY and CDR2 SMNVEV (reference sequence). V dropped 4 bases and J dropped 4; count of bases not matched to a gene: 12. CDR3 length: 16 residues. CDR3 bases: TGTGCCAGCAGTTCACTGGAGGGAGGGTGGGCAGAGACCCAGTACTTC. Amino acids: CASSSLEGGWAETQYF.

The chain couples TRBV6-2 or TRBV6-3 to TRBJ1-1; 10 bases are a match to TRBD1. Germline CDR1 and CDR2: MNHEY and SVGEGT. CDR3 length: 15 residues. The V and J ends lost 4 bases and 7 bases, in that order; junction bases with no gene match: 9. This CDR3 is CASSLTGGVGVEAFF. The CDR3 region has the DNA TGTGCCAGCAGTTTGACAGGGGGCGTTGGGGTTGAAGCTTTCTTT.

The rearrangement links TRBV28 to TRBJ2-7; 8 bases match TRBD2. The germline V gene encodes CDR1 MDHEN and CDR2 SYDVKM. The V gene end was trimmed by 1 base and the J gene end by 2 bases; junction bases not matched to a gene: 1. This CDR3 spans 14 amino acids. CDR3 sequence (DNA): TGTGCCAGCAGTTTATCGGGGGGGCCCTACGAGCAGTACTTC. Protein product: CASSLSGGPYEQYF. Drawing the rest from reference TRBV28 and TRBJ2-7, the complete variable domain is DVKVTQSSRYLVKRTGEKVFLECVQDMDHENMFWYRQDPGLGLRLIYFSYDVKMKEKGDIPEGYSVSREKKERFSLILESASTNQTSMYLCASSLSGGPYEQYFGPGTRLTVT.

The chain joins TRBV5-1 to TRBJ2-1; 8 bases match TRBD1. V lost 4 bases to trimming and J lost 4 bases; unmatched junction nucleotides: 4. Germline V lookup: CDR1 SGHRS, CDR2 YFSETQ. The CDR3 totals 14 residues. The CDR3 coding sequence is TGCGCCAGCAGCCTGGGACAGGAGTACAATGAGCAGTTCTTC. It translates to CASSLGQEYNEQFF.

The rearrangement uses TRBV19 and TRBJ2-7, with TRBD1 matching over 9 bases. V dropped 2 bases and J dropped 2; count of bases not matched to a gene: 7. This CDR3 is 16 amino acids long. CDR1 LNHDA and CDR2 SQIVND come from the germline V gene (reference sequence). The CDR3 is CASSIRPGQGPYEQYF. In nucleotides, the CDR3 is TGTGCCAGTAGTATAAGGCCCGGACAGGGGCCCTACGAGCAGTACTTC.

In this sample, this clone turned up once. The CDR3 sequence: CASSQEGTDSYEQYF. CDR3 bases: TGTGCCAGCAGCCAAGAGGGGACAGACTCCTACGAGCAGTACTTC. The chain links TRBV3-1 (or the pseudogene TRBV3-2) to TRBJ2-7; 7 bases match TRBD1. Trimming took 0 bases from V and 0 from J; bases not matched to a gene: 2. Germline V gene data show CDR1 as LGHDT and CDR2 as YNNKEL (reference sequence). CDR3 size: 15 residues.

The J gene is TRBJ2-3, the V gene TRBV28; 8 bases match TRBD2. Germline lookup yields CDR1 MDHEN and CDR2 SYDVKM. V lost 6 bases to trimming and J lost 6 bases; unmatched junction nucleotides: 8. The CDR3 has 14 residues. CDR3 nucleotides: TGTGCCAGCAGCCCCTCGGGGGGGGAGGATACGCAGTATTTT. Encoded protein: CASSPSGGEDTQYF.

The V and J genes are TRBV5-1 and TRBJ2-5, with TRBD1 matching 7 bases. J gave up 4 bases and V 3 bases, and 12 bases lay outside the gene matches. The CDR3 is 16 amino acids. Per the germline V gene, CDR1 is SGHRS and CDR2 is YFSETQ. The CDR3 sequence is CASSSTPGQLRETQYF. In DNA, the CDR3 is TGCGCCAGCAGCTCCACACCGGGACAGTTGAGAGAGACCCAGTACTTC.

The genes are TRBV6-4 and TRBJ2-3; a possible D gene is TRBD2 (5 bases). In germline, CDR1 is MRHNA, CDR2 SNTAGT. The CDR3 runs 15 residues. V was pared by 2 bases and J by 1 base, with 10 bases between. The CDR3 sequence: CASSDRGGGTDTQYF. In DNA form, the CDR3 reads TGTGCCAGCAGTGACCGGGGTGGCGGCACAGATACGCAGTATTTT.

The chain combines TRBV20-1 with TRBJ2-5; D is possibly TRBD1 or TRBD2 (5 bases each). From germline, CDR1 is DFQATT and CDR2 SNEGSKA (reference sequence). V was trimmed by 5 bases and J by 9 bases, leaving 10 bases between them. This CDR3 comprises 10 residues. CDR3: CSARRDAQYF. The CDR3 nucleotides read TGCAGTGCTCGAAGGGACGCCCAGTACTTC.

About this clone itself: The junction departs from the called germline gene at one end, perhaps through a read error. V is TRBV2 and J is TRBJ1-5; 7 nucleotides match TRBD1. The germline CDR1 and CDR2 sequences are SNHLY and FYNNEI. This CDR3 contains 15 residues. CDR3 sequence reads: CASSEGTAKNQPQHF. As DNA, the CDR3 is TGTGCCAGCAGCGAAGGGACAGCGAAAAATCAGCCCCAGCATTTT.